This passage covers 28 T cell receptor beta chains from one sample sequenced in a study of Graves' ophthalmopathy and Graves' hyperthyroidism. For repertoire sequencing, the TCR beta CDR3 regions were amplified from RNA transcripts. HTBI-primed RT-PCR formed the first round, and a multiplex PCR formed the second. Via MiXCR, TCRdb re-called the multiplex PCR reads, giving one row per CDR3 protein. In the table there are hundreds of thousands of distinct CDR3 sequences, 14% of which are singletons. The sample comprised blood. The receptors stem from a woman younger than 45 with Graves' ophthalmopathy.

This clonotype has ten or more counts. The chain uses TRBV29-1 and TRBJ1-2; D is ambiguous. The CDR3 extends over 13 amino acids. V lost 2 bases to trimming and J lost 0 bases, with 7 bases between them. Per the germline V gene, CDR1 is SQVTM and CDR2 is ANQGSEA. The chain's CDR3 is CSVEQSSNYGYTF. The CDR3 DNA reads TGCAGCGTTGAACAGAGCTCTAACTATGGCTACACCTTC.

This clonotype was counted many times. This chain joins TRBV30 and TRBJ1-1; TRBD1 matches 7 bases. The germline V gene encodes CDR1 GTSNPN and CDR2 SVGIG (reference sequence). The V gene end was trimmed by 5 bases and the J gene end by 0 bases; junction bases not matched to a gene: 3. This CDR3 contains 13 residues. Written as DNA, the CDR3 is TGTGCCTGGGAGGGACAGCTGAACACTGAAGCTTTCTTT. Translation gives CAWEGQLNTEAFF.

This clonotype was seen repeatedly, ten times or more. A much more abundant neighbour one base away suggests this may be a read error. The chain has TRBV7-2 and TRBJ1-1, with a possible D match to TRBD1 (6 bases). This CDR3 has 13 residues. Trimming took 4 bases from V and 3 from J, leaving 9 bases between them. Germline CDR1 SGHTA, CDR2 FQGNSA. The CDR3 DNA reads TGTGCCAGCAGCTCACAGGGTCACACTGAAGCTTTCTTT. Its translation is CASSSQGHTEAFF.

Ten or more counts support this clonotype. V is TRBV24-1 and J is TRBJ1-3; D possibly corresponds to TRBD1 (5 bases). The CDR3 sequence is 16 residues long. The V end was cut by 5 bases, the J end by 0 bases, with 13 bases between. The germline gives CDR1 KGHDR, CDR2 SFDVKD. CDR3 bases: TGTGCCACCAGTGGTGGGGCCCAAAGCTCTGGAAACACCATATATTTT. Its translation is CATSGGAQSSGNTIYF.

This clonotype has ten or more counts. The V and J genes are TRBV6-2 or TRBV6-3 and TRBJ2-2; 8 bases map to TRBD1. This CDR3 has 16 residues. Trimming removed 2 bases from V and 8 bases from J; junction bases left unmatched: 10. The germline CDR1 and CDR2 sequences are MNHEY and SVGEGT. The CDR3 region has the DNA TGTGCCAGCAGTTACCCCCGCAGGGGGCGCGGTGGGGAGCTGTTTTTT. Its translation: CASSYPRRGRGGELFF.

This clonotype has more than one count but fewer than ten. A much larger clone sits a single nucleotide away, making a read error possible. The chain carries TRBV10-3 and TRBJ2-2; D might be TRBD1 (6 bases). Germline V gene lookup returns CDR1 ENHRY and CDR2 SYGVKD. The CDR3 spans 15 residues. Trimming removed 5 bases from V and 4 bases from J, with 14 bases in between. CDR3: CAISKLRGGTGELFF. CDR3 DNA: TGTGCCATCAGTAAGCTAAGAGGGGGCACCGGGGAGCTGTTTTTT.

This clonotype appeared many times. The chain combines TRBV27 with TRBJ2-7; D gene unclear. The length of the CDR3 is 15 residues. Germline assignment: CDR1 MNHEY and CDR2 SMNVEV (reference sequence). V was cut by 5 bases and J by 3 bases, with 17 bases left in between. CDR3 sequence reads: CASSPLYTDFYEQYF. The CDR3 nucleotides read TGTGCCAGCAGTCCCCTATATACCGATTTCTACGAGCAGTACTTC.

This clonotype showed up many times. V usage is TRBV11-2 and J usage is TRBJ2-7; the D is unclear. Germline V gene lookup returns CDR1 SGHAT and CDR2 FQNNGV. V was shortened by 5 bases and J by 7 bases, with 12 bases between the two germline ends. The CDR3 covers 12 residues. The CDR3 DNA reads as TGTGCCAGCAGCCCCACCCCTGGTGAGCAGTACTTC. It translates to CASSPTPGEQYF. Variable domain in full (rest from reference TRBV11-2 and TRBJ2-7): EAGVAQSPRYKIIEKRQSVAFWCNPISGHATLYWYQQILGQGPKLLIQFQNNGVVDDSQLPKDRFSAERLKGVDSTLKIQPAKLEDSAVYLCASSPTPGEQYFGPGTRLTVT.

This clonotype was seen ten or more times. The rearrangement links TRBV6-2 or TRBV6-3 to TRBJ1-1; possible D gene TRBD1, 6 bases. The CDR3 spans 13 residues. Trimming took 9 bases from V and 0 from J, leaving 11 bases between them. CDR1 is MNHEY, CDR2 SVGEGT, per germline. CDR3 DNA sequence: TGTGCCAGTTTGGGACACTTGAACACTGAAGCTTTCTTT. As protein: CASLGHLNTEAFF.

This clonotype appeared many times. The chain joins TRBV6-2 or TRBV6-3 to TRBJ2-7, with 11 bases that match TRBD2. This CDR3 region has 18 residues. Losses at the gene ends were 2 bases for V and 7 bases for J; bases not matched to a gene: 16. Germline values: CDR1 MNHEY, CDR2 SVGEGT. The CDR3 reads CASSYAASGGLTPGEQYF. The CDR3 nucleotides are TGTGCCAGCAGTTACGCCGCTAGCGGGGGGCTCACGCCGGGAGAGCAGTACTTC.

This clonotype was picked up many times. This chain uses TRBV11-2 with TRBJ2-2, with unresolved D. Deletions cut 0 bases from V and 4 bases from J, with 9 bases between. The CDR3 length is 15 residues. The germline V gene encodes CDR1 SGHAT and CDR2 FQNNGV. CDR3 protein: CASSLDRVVTGELFF. In DNA, the CDR3 is TGTGCCAGCAGCTTAGATCGAGTTGTCACCGGGGAGCTGTTTTTT.

Concerning this clonotype itself: Sequence at one end of the junction differs from germline and may be a read error. The V and J genes are TRBV28 and TRBJ1-2; D not certain. This CDR3 spans 15 amino acids. Germline V gene lookup returns CDR1 MDHEN and CDR2 SYDVKM. CDR3 protein: CASCFPTGANYGYTF. CDR3 DNA sequence: TGTGCCAGCTGTTTCCCTACCGGGGCTAACTATGGCTACACCTTC.

This clonotype was observed a handful of times. V and J are TRBV13 and TRBJ2-7, with 7 bases identical to TRBD1. This CDR3 is built from 16 residues. J was trimmed by 7 bases and V by 5 bases; bases with no gene match: 17. Germline lookup yields CDR1 PRHDT and CDR2 FYEKMQ (reference sequence). CDR3 nucleotides: TGTGCCAGCAGCCGACGTGGGACAGAGTCCTACCAGGAGCAGTACTTC. It encodes CASSRRGTESYQEQYF.

This clonotype was seen many times. This chain links TRBV6-5 with TRBJ2-5, with D perhaps TRBD2 (6 bases). CDR1 and CDR2 (germline): MNHEY, SVGAGI. The length of the CDR3 is 13 residues. V lost 1 base and J 3 bases, leaving 6 bases between the germline ends. The chain's CDR3 is CASSYLAEETQYF. The CDR3 coding sequence is TGTGCCAGCAGTTACTTAGCGGAAGAGACCCAGTACTTC.

This chain links TRBV6-2 or TRBV6-3 with TRBJ1-1; no firm D call. Germline CDR1 MNHEY, CDR2 SVGEGT. V was cut by 4 bases and J by 11 bases, with 14 bases left in between. The CDR3 is made up of 12 amino acids. The CDR3 DNA reads as TGTGCCAGCAGTTGTGGAACCCTTGATGCTTTCTTT. This codes for CASSCGTLDAFF.

This clonotype occurred many times. The rearrangement uses TRBV27 and TRBJ1-5; D is undetermined. Trimming stripped 3 bases from V and 7 bases from J, with 10 bases between. CDR1 and CDR2 from the germline V gene are MNHEY and SMNVEV (reference sequence). CDR3 length: 13 residues. CDR3 sequence reads: CASSLKVRQPQHF. The CDR3 DNA follows: TGTGCCAGCAGTTTGAAGGTGCGCCAGCCCCAGCATTTT.

At least ten counts were recorded for this clonotype. The chain recombines TRBV2 with TRBJ2-7; D is tentatively TRBD1 or TRBD2 (5 bases each). The V end lost 9 bases, the J end lost 10 bases, and 16 bases lay between the germline ends. CDR1 is SNHLY and CDR2 is FYNNEI in the germline V gene. This CDR3 contains 11 residues. The CDR3: CASSVRWDQYF. CDR3 sequence (DNA): TGTGCCAGTTCTGTTCGTTGGGACCAGTACTTC.

The CDR3 DNA is TGTGCCAGCAGCATACCCCAAAACACCATATATTTT. Translated: CASSIPQNTIYF. The rearrangement links TRBV28 to TRBJ1-3; no reliable D call. This CDR3 contains 12 residues. Trimming removed 6 bases from V and 6 bases from J, with 9 bases in between. Germline lookup yields CDR1 MDHEN and CDR2 SYDVKM.

This clonotype was seen many times. The chain recombines TRBV27 with TRBJ1-3; D uncertain. Germline V lookup: CDR1 MNHEY, CDR2 SMNVEV (reference sequence). CDR3 length: 15 amino acids. V was shortened by 8 bases and J by 0 bases, with 14 bases between the two germline ends. The CDR3 region is CASRPGYSSGNTIYF. In DNA, the CDR3 is TGTGCCAGCCGGCCGGGGTATAGCTCTGGAAACACCATATATTTT.

The chain joins TRBV6-1 to TRBJ1-1; 10 nucleotides align to TRBD1. J was trimmed by 5 bases and V by 2 bases; bases with no gene match: 5. There are 15 residues in the CDR3. CDR1 is MNHNS, CDR2 SASEGT, per germline. Written as DNA, the CDR3 is TGTGCCAGCAGTGAACCGGGACAGGGGCTGACTGAAGCTTTCTTT. Translating it yields CASSEPGQGLTEAFF.

This clonotype was counted a few times. The J gene is TRBJ2-3, the V gene TRBV18; D call uncertain. The length of the CDR3 is 15 residues. The V and J ends lost 6 bases and 2 bases respectively, with 15 bases between them. The germline gives CDR1 KGHSH, CDR2 LQKENI. The CDR3 nucleotides read TGTGCCAGCTCCCAAGACACATGGTACACAGATACGCAGTATTTT. Translated, it gives CASSQDTWYTDTQYF.

In this sample, this clonotype turned up once. The gene calls are TRBV19 and TRBJ2-7, with unresolved D. The CDR3 loop spans 16 amino acids. Germline V gives CDR1 LNHDA, CDR2 SQIVND (reference sequence). With 6 bases removed from V and 0 bases from J, the gap between germline ends came to 18 bases. This CDR3 reads CASSPADGPGSYEQYF. Written as DNA, the CDR3 is TGTGCCAGTAGCCCGGCGGACGGACCGGGCTCCTACGAGCAGTACTTC.

V is TRBV10-3 and J is TRBJ2-2; the D call may be TRBD1 or TRBD2 (5 bases each). This CDR3 contains 16 residues. V gave up 2 bases and J gave up 1 base, with 11 bases separating them. Per germline, CDR1 ENHRY and CDR2 SYGVKD. CDR3 nucleotides: TGTGCCATCAGTGAGCCCGGGACCCAGAACACCGGGGAGCTGTTTTTT. This translates into CAISEPGTQNTGELFF.

The V and J genes are TRBV12-3 or TRBV12-4 and TRBJ2-7; 9 bases map to TRBD1. The V and J ends lost 6 bases and 5 bases, in that order; junction bases with no gene match: 8. The CDR3 totals 14 residues. CDR3 amino acids: CASSYRTGADEQYF. DNA for the CDR3: TGTGCCAGCAGCTATCGGACAGGGGCGGACGAGCAGTACTTC.

This clonotype was seen repeatedly, ten times or more. The chain carries TRBV5-1 and TRBJ2-2; D unresolved. The CDR3 has 17 amino acids. CDR1 is SGHRS, CDR2 YFSETQ, per germline. Trimming pared 2 bases from V and 0 bases from J, leaving 14 bases between. CDR3 sequence reads: CASSFSGANTNTGELFF. As DNA, the CDR3 is TGCGCCAGCAGCTTTAGTGGTGCCAATACGAACACCGGGGAGCTGTTTTTT. Together with reference TRBV5-1 and TRBJ2-2, the CDR3 gives the full variable domain: KAGVTQTPRYLIKTRGQQVTLSCSPISGHRSVSWYQQTPGQGLQFLFEYFSETQRNKGNFPGRFSGRQFSNSRSEMNVSTLELGDSALYLCASSFSGANTNTGELFFGEGSRLTVL.

CDR3 region: CASTPGGLNTEAFF. For the CDR3, the DNA is TGTGCCAGTACCCCGGGGGGGCTGAACACTGAAGCTTTCTTT. The V and J genes are TRBV19 and TRBJ1-1; weak D call: TRBD1 (6 bases). The CDR3 runs to 14 residues. V was pared by 7 bases and J by 0 bases, with 12 bases between. Germline CDR1 and CDR2: LNHDA and SQIVND (reference sequence).

This clonotype was observed at least ten times. V usage is TRBV20-1 and J usage is TRBJ2-7; no clear D. The length of the CDR3 is 12 residues. Germline V CDR1 and CDR2: DFQATT, SNEGSKA (reference sequence). Trimming took off 6 bases at V and 0 bases at J, with 9 bases between the two ends. The DNA for the CDR3 is TGCAGTGCGACCAGGCTCTCCTACGAGCAGTACTTC. Protein sequence: CSATRLSYEQYF.

The chain uses TRBV10-3 and TRBJ2-5; TRBD1 or TRBD2 may be the D gene (5 bases each). The CDR3 consists of 15 residues. Trimming removed 6 bases from V and 8 bases from J, with 22 bases in between. The germline V gene has CDR1 ENHRY and CDR2 SYGVKD. The CDR3, as DNA: TGTGCCATCAGCCGTTCGGCAGTTGGGGGAGATACCCAGTACTTC. This encodes CAISRSAVGGDTQYF.